This TCR beta chain was recovered during a study of blood T cell repertoires in COVID-19. Study-wide background: Samples representing acute and convalescent COVID-19 were sourced from the United States, Italy and Spain.

Libraries were prepared by immunoSEQ multiplex PCR; TCRdb keeps only in-frame clonotypes and omits some of them. There are hundreds of thousands of clones in the sample; roughly 80% occur only once, and about 8.1% lies in the top ten. Germline CDR1 MNHEY, CDR2 SMNVEV (reference sequence). V was clipped by 5 bases and J by 6 bases; unmatched bases: 6. This CDR3 is 13 amino acids long. V gene TRBV27 combines with J gene TRBJ1-2; 7 bases line up with TRBD1. This clonotype originated in an elderly man with acute or convalescent COVID-19. Sequenced input: peripheral blood. The CDR3 nucleotides are TGTGCCAGCAGTACTACAGGGGTAGATGGCTACACCTTC. This encodes CASSTTGVDGYTF.